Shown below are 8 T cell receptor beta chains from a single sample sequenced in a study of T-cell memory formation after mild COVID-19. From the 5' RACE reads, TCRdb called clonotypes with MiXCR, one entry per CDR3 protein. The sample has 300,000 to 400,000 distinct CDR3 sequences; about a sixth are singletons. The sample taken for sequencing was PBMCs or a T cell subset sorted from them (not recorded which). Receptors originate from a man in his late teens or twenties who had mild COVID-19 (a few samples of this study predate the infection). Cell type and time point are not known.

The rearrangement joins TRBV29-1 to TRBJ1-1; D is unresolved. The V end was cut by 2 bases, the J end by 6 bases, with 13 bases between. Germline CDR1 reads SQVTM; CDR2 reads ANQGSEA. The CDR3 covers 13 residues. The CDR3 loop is CSVEWRPGAEAFF. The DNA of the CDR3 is TGCAGCGTTGAATGGCGGCCAGGCGCTGAAGCTTTCTTT.

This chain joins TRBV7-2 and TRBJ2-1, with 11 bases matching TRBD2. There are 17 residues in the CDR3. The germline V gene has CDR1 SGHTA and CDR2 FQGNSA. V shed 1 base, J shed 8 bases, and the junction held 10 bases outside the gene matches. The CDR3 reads CASSLEGSGGAEDEQFF. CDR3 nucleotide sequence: TGTGCCAGCAGCTTAGAGGGTAGCGGGGGGGCTGAAGATGAGCAGTTCTTC.

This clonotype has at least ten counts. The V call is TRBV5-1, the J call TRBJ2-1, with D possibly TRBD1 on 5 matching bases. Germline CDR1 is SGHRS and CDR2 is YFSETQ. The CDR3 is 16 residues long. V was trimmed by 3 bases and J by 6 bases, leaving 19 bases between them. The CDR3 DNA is TGCGCCAGCAGCTCAGAACAGGACCCTTTCCCCAATGAGCAGTTCTTC. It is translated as CASSSEQDPFPNEQFF.

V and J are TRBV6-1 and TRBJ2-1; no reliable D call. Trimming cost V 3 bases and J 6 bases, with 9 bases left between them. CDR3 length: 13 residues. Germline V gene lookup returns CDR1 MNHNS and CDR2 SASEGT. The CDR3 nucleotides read TGTGCCAGCAGTGATCGGCACCCCAATGAGCAGTTCTTC. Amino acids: CASSDRHPNEQFF.

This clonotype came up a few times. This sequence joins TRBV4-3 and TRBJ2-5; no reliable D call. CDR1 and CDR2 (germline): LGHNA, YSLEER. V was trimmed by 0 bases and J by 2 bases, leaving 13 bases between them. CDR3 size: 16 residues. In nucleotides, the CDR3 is TGCGCCAGCAGCCAAGACGGAACAGCGCCGCAAGAGACCCAGTACTTC. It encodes CASSQDGTAPQETQYF.

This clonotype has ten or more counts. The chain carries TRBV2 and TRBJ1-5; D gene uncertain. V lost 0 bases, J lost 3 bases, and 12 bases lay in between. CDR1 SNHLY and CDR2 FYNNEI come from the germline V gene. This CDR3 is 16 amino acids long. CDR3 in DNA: TGTGCCAGCAGTGAAGCCGACGACGCAGTCAATCAGCCCCAGCATTTT. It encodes CASSEADDAVNQPQHF.

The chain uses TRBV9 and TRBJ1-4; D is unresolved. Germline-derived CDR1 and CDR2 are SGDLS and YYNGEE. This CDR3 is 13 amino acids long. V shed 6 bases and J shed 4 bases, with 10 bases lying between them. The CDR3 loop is CASMLQNNEKLFF. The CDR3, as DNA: TGTGCCAGCATGCTTCAGAATAATGAAAAACTGTTTTTT.

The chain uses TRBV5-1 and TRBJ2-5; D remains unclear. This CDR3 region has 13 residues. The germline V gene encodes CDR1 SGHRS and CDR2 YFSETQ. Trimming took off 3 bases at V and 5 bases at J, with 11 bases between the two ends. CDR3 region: CASSYHTTETQYF. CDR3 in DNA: TGCGCCAGCAGCTACCATACTACGGAGACCCAGTACTTC.